This TCR beta chain was identified in a study of blood T cell repertoires in COVID-19. In the study overall: T cells, B-cell-depleted T cells, or PBMCs provided the cDNA or gDNA that served as material.

Those enrolled in Seattle joined during active infection and were followed longitudinally afterward. This CDR3 has 15 residues. V gave up 3 bases and J gave up 6 bases; unmatched junction bases: 7. From germline, CDR1 is PRHDT and CDR2 FYEKMQ (reference sequence). Produced via immunoSEQ multiplex PCR; TCRdb's table is partial and in-frame only. The table records about 130,000 clones, about 90% of them present only once. Material for sequencing was peripheral blood. The chain uses TRBV13 and TRBJ2-1, with 8 nucleotides matching TRBD1. This clonotype originated in a man aged 45-65 years with COVID-19, enrolled during active disease. CDR3 residues: CASSFGQGARNEQFF. In DNA form, the CDR3 reads TGTGCCAGCAGCTTCGGGCAGGGGGCGCGCAATGAGCAGTTCTTC.